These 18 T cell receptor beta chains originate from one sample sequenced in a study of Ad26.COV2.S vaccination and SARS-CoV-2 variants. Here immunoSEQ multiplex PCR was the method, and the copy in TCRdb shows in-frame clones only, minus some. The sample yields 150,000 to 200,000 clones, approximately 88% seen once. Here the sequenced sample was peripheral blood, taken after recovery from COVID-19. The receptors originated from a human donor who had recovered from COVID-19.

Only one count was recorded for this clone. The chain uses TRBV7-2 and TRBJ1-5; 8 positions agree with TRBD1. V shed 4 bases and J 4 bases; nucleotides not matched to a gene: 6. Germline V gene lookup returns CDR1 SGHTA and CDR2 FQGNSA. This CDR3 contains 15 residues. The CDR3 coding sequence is TGTGCCAGCAGCTCCAGGGGGCTGGTAAATCAGCCCCAGCATTTT. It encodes CASSSRGLVNQPQHF. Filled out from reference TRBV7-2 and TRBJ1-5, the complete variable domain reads GAGVSQSPSNKVTEKGKDVELRCDPISGHTALYWYRQSLGQGLEFLIYFQGNSAPDKSGLPSDRFSAERTGGSVSTLTIQRTQQEDSAVYLCASSSRGLVNQPQHFGDGTRLSIL.

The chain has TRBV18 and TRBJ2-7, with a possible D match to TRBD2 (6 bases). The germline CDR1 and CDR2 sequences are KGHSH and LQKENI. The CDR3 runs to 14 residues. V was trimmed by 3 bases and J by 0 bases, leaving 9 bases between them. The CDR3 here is CASSPRRDSYEQYF. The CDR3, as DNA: TGTGCCAGCTCACCCAGGAGGGACTCCTACGAGCAGTACTTC. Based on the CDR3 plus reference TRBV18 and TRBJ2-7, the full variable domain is NAGVMQNPRHLVRRRGQEARLRCSPMKGHSHVYWYRQLPEEGLKFMVYLQKENIIDESGMPKERFSAEFPKEGPSILRIQQVVRGDSAAYFCASSPRRDSYEQYFGPGTRLTVT.

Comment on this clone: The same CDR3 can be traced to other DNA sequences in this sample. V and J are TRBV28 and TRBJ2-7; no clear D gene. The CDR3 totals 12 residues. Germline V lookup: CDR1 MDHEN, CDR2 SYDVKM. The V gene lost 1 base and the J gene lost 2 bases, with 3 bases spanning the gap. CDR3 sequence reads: CASSLYTYEQYF. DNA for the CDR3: TGTGCCAGCAGTTTATACACCTACGAGCAGTACTTC. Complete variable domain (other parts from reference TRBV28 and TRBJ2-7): DVKVTQSSRYLVKRTGEKVFLECVQDMDHENMFWYRQDPGLGLRLIYFSYDVKMKEKGDIPEGYSVSREKKERFSLILESASTNQTSMYLCASSLYTYEQYFGPGTRLTVT.

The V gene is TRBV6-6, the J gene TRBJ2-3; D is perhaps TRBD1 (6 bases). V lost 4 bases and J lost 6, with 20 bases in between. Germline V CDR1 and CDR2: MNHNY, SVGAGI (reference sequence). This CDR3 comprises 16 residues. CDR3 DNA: TGTGCCAGCAGTTCCCGGGACAAGGGGGTCCGGGATACGCAGTATTTT. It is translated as CASSSRDKGVRDTQYF.

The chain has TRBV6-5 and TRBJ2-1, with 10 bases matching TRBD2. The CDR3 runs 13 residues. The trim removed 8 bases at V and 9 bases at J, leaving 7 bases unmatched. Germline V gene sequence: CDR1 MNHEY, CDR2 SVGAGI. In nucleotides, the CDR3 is TGTGCCAGCCTAAGCGGGGGGGCAGGTGAGCAGTTCTTC. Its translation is CASLSGGAGEQFF.

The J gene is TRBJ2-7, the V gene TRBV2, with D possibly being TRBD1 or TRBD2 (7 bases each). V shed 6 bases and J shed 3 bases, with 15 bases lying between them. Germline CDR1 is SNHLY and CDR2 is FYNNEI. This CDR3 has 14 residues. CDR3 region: CASRTGGTDYEQYF. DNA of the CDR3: TGTGCCAGCAGAACCGGGGGGACAGACTACGAGCAGTACTTC.

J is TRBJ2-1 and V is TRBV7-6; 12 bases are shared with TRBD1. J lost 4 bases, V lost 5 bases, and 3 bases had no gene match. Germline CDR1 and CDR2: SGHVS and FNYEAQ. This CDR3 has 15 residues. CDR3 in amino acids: CASSQGQGAYNEQFF. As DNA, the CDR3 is TGTGCCAGCAGCCAGGGACAGGGGGCTTACAATGAGCAGTTCTTC.

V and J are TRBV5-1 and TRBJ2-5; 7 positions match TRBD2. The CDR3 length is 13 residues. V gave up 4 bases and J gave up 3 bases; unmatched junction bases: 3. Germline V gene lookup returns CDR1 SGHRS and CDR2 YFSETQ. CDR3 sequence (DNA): TGCGCCAGCAGCATGAGCGGGAAAGAGACCCAGTACTTC. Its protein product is CASSMSGKETQYF.

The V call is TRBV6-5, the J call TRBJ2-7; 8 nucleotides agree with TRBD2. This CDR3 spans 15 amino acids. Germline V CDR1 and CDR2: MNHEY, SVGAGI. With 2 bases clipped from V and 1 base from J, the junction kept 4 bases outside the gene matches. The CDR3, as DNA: TGTGCCAGCAGTTACGGAGCGGGAGCTTCCTACGAGCAGTACTTC. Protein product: CASSYGAGASYEQYF.

Written as DNA, the CDR3 is TGTGCCAGCAGCTTAAGGCAGACCAGCTCCTACAATGAGCAGTTCTTC. Translating gives CASSLRQTSSYNEQFF. The gene calls are TRBV7-8 and TRBJ2-1; D unresolved. CDR1 is SGHVS and CDR2 is FQNEAQ in the germline V gene. V was trimmed by 2 bases and J by 0 bases, leaving 11 bases between them. The CDR3 length is 16 residues.

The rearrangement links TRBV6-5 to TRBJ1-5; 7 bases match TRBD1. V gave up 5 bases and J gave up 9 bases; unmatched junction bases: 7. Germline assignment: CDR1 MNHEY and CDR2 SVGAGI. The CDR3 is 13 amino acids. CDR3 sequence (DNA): TGTGCCAGCAGTCGACAGGGCTCCGGGCCCCAGCATTTT. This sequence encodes CASSRQGSGPQHF.

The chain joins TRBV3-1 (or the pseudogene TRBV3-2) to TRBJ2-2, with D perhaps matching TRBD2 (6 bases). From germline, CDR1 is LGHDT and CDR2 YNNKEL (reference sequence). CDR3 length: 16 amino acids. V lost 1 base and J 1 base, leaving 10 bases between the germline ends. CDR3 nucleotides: TGTGCCAGCAGCCAAGGACTAGTCGGGAACACCGGGGAGCTGTTTTTT. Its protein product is CASSQGLVGNTGELFF.

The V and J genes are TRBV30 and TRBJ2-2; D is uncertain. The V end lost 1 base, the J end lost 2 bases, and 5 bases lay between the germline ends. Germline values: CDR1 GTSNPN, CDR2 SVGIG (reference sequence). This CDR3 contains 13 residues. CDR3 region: CAWSASNTGELFF. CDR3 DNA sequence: TGTGCCTGGAGTGCGTCAAACACCGGGGAGCTGTTTTTT.

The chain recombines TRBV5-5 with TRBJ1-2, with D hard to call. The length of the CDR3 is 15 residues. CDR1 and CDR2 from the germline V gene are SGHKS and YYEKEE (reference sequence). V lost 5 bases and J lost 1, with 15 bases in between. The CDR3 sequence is CASRPSFRSNYGYTF. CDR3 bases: TGTGCCAGCAGGCCCTCGTTCAGAAGTAACTATGGCTACACCTTC.

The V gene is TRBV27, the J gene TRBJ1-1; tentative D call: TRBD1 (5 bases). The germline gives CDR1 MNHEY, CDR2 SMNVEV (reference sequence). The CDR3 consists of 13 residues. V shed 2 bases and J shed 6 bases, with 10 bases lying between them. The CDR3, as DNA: TGTGCCAGCAGTTTAGGGGGGGGTTCTGAAGCTTTCTTT. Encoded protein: CASSLGGGSEAFF.

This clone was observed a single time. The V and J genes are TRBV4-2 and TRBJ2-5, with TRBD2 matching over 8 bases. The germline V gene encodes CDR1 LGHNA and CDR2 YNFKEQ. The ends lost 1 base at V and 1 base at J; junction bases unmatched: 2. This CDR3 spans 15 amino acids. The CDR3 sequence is CASSQGLAGQETQYF. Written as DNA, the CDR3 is TGTGCCAGCAGCCAAGGCCTAGCGGGCCAAGAGACCCAGTACTTC.

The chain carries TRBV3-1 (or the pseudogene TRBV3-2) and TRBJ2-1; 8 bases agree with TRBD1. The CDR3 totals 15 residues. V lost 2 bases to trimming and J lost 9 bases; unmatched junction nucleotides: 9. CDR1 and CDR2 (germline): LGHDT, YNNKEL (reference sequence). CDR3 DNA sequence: TGTGCCAGCAGCCAAATCCGACAGGGGAACGGTGAGCAGTTCTTC. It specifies CASSQIRQGNGEQFF.

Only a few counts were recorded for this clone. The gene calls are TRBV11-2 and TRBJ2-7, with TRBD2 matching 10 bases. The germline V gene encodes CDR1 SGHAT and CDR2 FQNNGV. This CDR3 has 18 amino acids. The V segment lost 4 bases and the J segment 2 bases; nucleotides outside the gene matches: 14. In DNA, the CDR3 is TGTGCCAGCAGCTCGGGGGCTAGCGGGAGCCGAGGACCCTACGAGCAGTACTTC. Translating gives CASSSGASGSRGPYEQYF. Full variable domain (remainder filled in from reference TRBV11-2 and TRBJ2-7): EAGVAQSPRYKIIEKRQSVAFWCNPISGHATLYWYQQILGQGPKLLIQFQNNGVVDDSQLPKDRFSAERLKGVDSTLKIQPAKLEDSAVYLCASSSGASGSRGPYEQYFGPGTRLTVT.